This paragraph reports one TCR beta chain. Its cognate antigen is unknown. This sample was included in a study of type 1 and type 2 diabetes patients. Study summary: Samples came from type 1 diabetic, type 2 diabetic or nondiabetic people, recruited in China. A total of 15 million to 20 million paired-end reads came from the whole study.

The PCR template was genomic DNA. The TCR beta CDR3 region was amplified using 30 forward and 13 reverse primers. TCRdb re-called the multiplex PCR reads with MiXCR, one entry per CDR3 protein. The sample holds around 300,000 distinct CDR3 sequences, around 47% seen once. The J segment lost 3 bases and the V segment lost 5 bases, leaving 3 bases of the junction unmatched. Germline CDR1 reads SGHTA; CDR2 reads FQGTGA. The CDR3 length is 16 residues. Study-level points and caveats: Some HECs seen only in T1D might also appear in more T2D or control samples. Age and gender were not matched between study groups.

Sample: peripheral blood mononuclear cells (PBMCs). The genes are TRBV7-3 and TRBJ2-5, with 16 bases that match TRBD2. The sequence was obtained from a man between 18 and 35 years old with type 2 diabetes. The chain's CDR3 is CASSSGTSGGEETQYF. The CDR3 DNA follows: TGTGCCAGCAGCAGTGGGACTAGCGGGGGGGAAGAGACCCAGTACTTC.